This entry lists 32 T cell receptor beta chains sequenced from one sample in a study of blood T cells in healthy people across ages. Sample-barcoded 5' priming and a J-beta primer mix drove a second PCR of roughly 7 to 11 cycles. TCRdb recomputed calls from the 5' RACE reads with MiXCR, one row per CDR3 protein. The sample consists of approximately 800,000 distinct CDR3 sequences, about 47% of them appearing once. Sequencing used blood. The origin of the receptors is a man of 80 years or more in good health.

This clonotype was seen only once. As DNA, the CDR3 is TGCAGTGCTAGAGCTTGGGGACAGGGGTCCCAAGAGACCCAGTACTTC. Protein sequence: CSARAWGQGSQETQYF. This chain connects TRBV20-1 to TRBJ2-5, with 10 bases matching TRBD1. The CDR3 runs to 16 residues. Germline CDR1 DFQATT, CDR2 SNEGSKA (reference sequence). After removal of 1 base from V and 1 base from J, the junction contained 6 bases not matched to a gene.

There are many counts of this clonotype. This sequence joins TRBV7-2 and TRBJ2-1, with D unresolved. Germline V gene lookup returns CDR1 SGHTA and CDR2 FQGNSA. The V end was cut by 1 base, the J end by 7 bases, with 11 bases between. This CDR3 is built from 14 residues. The CDR3 protein is CASSLVPRRNEQFF. The CDR3 region has the DNA TGTGCCAGCAGCTTAGTTCCTAGACGGAATGAGCAGTTCTTC.

This clonotype came up a few times. V usage is TRBV5-4 and J usage is TRBJ2-1, with D uncertain. The tail of the sequence fits TRBJ2-7 better, so the J call may be wrong. Germline assignment: CDR1 SGHNT and CDR2 YYREEE (reference sequence). The CDR3 length is 14 residues. The CDR3 nucleotides read TGTGCCAGCAGCTTGGCTGGCTCCTACAATGAGCAGTACTTC. This sequence encodes CASSLAGSYNEQYF.

DNA of the CDR3: TGCGCCAGCAGCTTGGTGCGCGGGAGTGAAACCGGGGAGCTGTTTTTT. Encoded protein: CASSLVRGSETGELFF. The chain links TRBV5-1 to TRBJ2-2, with 7 nucleotides matching TRBD2. The germline gives CDR1 SGHRS, CDR2 YFSETQ. Trimming at V came to 0 bases and at J to 5 bases, leaving 7 bases not matched to a gene. The CDR3 is made up of 16 amino acids.

The chain couples TRBV3-1 to TRBJ2-5, with 10 bases identical to TRBD1. Germline V gene sequence: CDR1 LGHDT, CDR2 YNNKEL (reference sequence). After removal of 5 bases from V and 2 bases from J, the junction contained 8 bases not matched to a gene. CDR3 length: 16 residues. The CDR3 spells CASSARDRGQQETQYF. The CDR3 coding sequence is TGTGCCAGCAGCGCCCGGGACAGGGGCCAACAAGAGACCCAGTACTTC.

The chain carries TRBV12-3 or TRBV12-4 and TRBJ2-7, with a possible D match to TRBD2 (6 bases). Trimming pared 6 bases from V and 7 bases from J, leaving 19 bases between. This CDR3 region has 14 residues. The CDR3 nucleotides are TGTGCCAGCAGGTCCCGGGACTTCGACAATGAGCAGTACTTC. Amino acids: CASRSRDFDNEQYF.

A single count supports this clonotype. The V and J genes are TRBV7-3 and TRBJ2-2; possibly TRBD1 or TRBD2 for D (5 bases each). CDR1 is SGHTA and CDR2 is FQGTGA in the germline V gene. The CDR3 spans 16 residues. Trimming removed 1 base at V and 4 bases at J, with 13 bases between. The CDR3 here is CASSLRSQGATGELFF. In DNA, the CDR3 is TGTGCCAGCAGCTTAAGGTCCCAGGGAGCCACCGGGGAGCTGTTTTTT.

This chain uses TRBV7-9 with TRBJ2-5, with a possible D match to TRBD2 (6 bases). The closer fit of TRBJ2-7 to the DNA end suggests the J call may be wrong. The germline CDR1 and CDR2 sequences are SEHNR and FQNEAQ (reference sequence). The CDR3 sequence is 13 residues long. In nucleotides, the CDR3 is TGTGCCAGCAGCTTACTGATGGGGGGCGAGCAGTACTTC. Encoded protein: CASSLLMGGEQYF.

In regard to this clonotype: At one end the junction does not follow the germline gene, possibly because of a read error. The chain is built from TRBV27 and TRBJ2-3; 15 bases are a match to TRBD2. Germline V gene sequence: CDR1 MNHEY, CDR2 SMNVEV (reference sequence). The CDR3 consists of 17 residues. The CDR3 reads CASRRPGLAGGTDTQYF. CDR3 bases: TGTGCCAGCAGACGCCCGGGACTAGCGGGAGGCACGGATACGCAGTATTTT.

This clonotype occurred many times. The chain couples TRBV15 to TRBJ2-5; D is uncertain. V lost 0 bases and J lost 7, with 6 bases in between. This CDR3 region has 12 residues. Germline CDR1 is LNHNV and CDR2 is YYDKDF (reference sequence). The CDR3, as DNA: TGTGCCACCAGCAGAGATCACAGGACCCAGTACTTC. Its protein is CATSRDHRTQYF.

V and J are TRBV27 and TRBJ2-3; D is possibly TRBD2 (5 bases). V dropped 6 bases and J dropped 4 bases, with 11 bases sitting between them. CDR1 is MNHEY, CDR2 SMNVEV, per germline (reference sequence). CDR3 length: 13 amino acids. CDR3 in amino acids: CASRLSRADTQYF. CDR3 in DNA: TGTGCCAGCAGATTGTCGAGGGCAGATACGCAGTATTTT.

The V gene is TRBV12-3 or TRBV12-4, the J gene TRBJ2-1; TRBD2 is a possible D gene (5 bases). The CDR3 runs 12 residues. V was cut by 6 bases and J by 10 bases, with 13 bases left in between. CDR3 coding DNA: TGTGCCAGCAGCCTGATACCGGGGGAGCAGTTCTTC. This sequence encodes CASSLIPGEQFF.

The chain recombines TRBV6-5 with TRBJ2-7; D is perhaps TRBD1 (5 bases). Germline V gene sequence: CDR1 MNHEY, CDR2 SVGAGI. Trimming removed 5 bases at V and 7 bases at J, with 9 bases between. This CDR3 region has 11 residues. The CDR3 coding sequence is TGTGCCAGCAGTACCCAGGGAGAGCAGTACTTC. Its protein is CASSTQGEQYF.

The chain combines TRBV20-1 with TRBJ2-7, with D unresolved. CDR1 is DFQATT, CDR2 SNEGSKA, per germline (reference sequence). This CDR3 contains 14 residues. Trimming removed 1 base at V and 7 bases at J, with 17 bases between. CDR3 DNA sequence: TGCAGTGCTAGAGTAGACGATGCTTACAATGAGCAGTACTTC. It codes for CSARVDDAYNEQYF.

This clonotype appeared a few times. The chain combines TRBV4-2 with TRBJ2-1, with 7 bases matching TRBD2. Losses at the gene ends were 0 bases for V and 3 bases for J; bases not matched to a gene: 8. This CDR3 comprises 17 residues. Germline V gene sequence: CDR1 LGHNA, CDR2 YNFKEQ. CDR3 sequence reads: CASSQDGRDYLYNEQFF. In DNA, the CDR3 is TGTGCCAGCAGCCAAGATGGCCGGGACTACCTCTACAATGAGCAGTTCTTC.

The rearrangement links TRBV28 to TRBJ2-1; the D is unclear. This CDR3 is 13 amino acids long. Germline CDR1 is MDHEN and CDR2 is SYDVKM. The ends were cut back, 5 bases at V and 6 bases at J, with 11 bases in the middle. The CDR3: CASSVGPSNEQFF. In DNA, the CDR3 is TGTGCCAGCAGTGTCGGCCCCAGCAATGAGCAGTTCTTC.

Turning to this clonotype: A junction boundary mismatches the germline segment, possibly from a read error. V gene TRBV10-3 combines with J gene TRBJ2-1, with TRBD1 identical over 9 bases. This CDR3 contains 15 residues. CDR1 is ENHRY, CDR2 SYGVKD, per germline. CDR3 sequence (DNA): TGTGCCATCAATGAGTCGAAGAGACAGGGGGATGAGCAGTTCTTC. Translation: CAINESKRQGDEQFF.

This clonotype was detected once. This sequence joins TRBV11-2 and TRBJ2-1; the D is unclear. The DNA end favors TRBJ2-7, so the J call may be wrong. Per the germline V gene, CDR1 is SGHAT and CDR2 is FQNNGV. This CDR3 comprises 12 residues. CDR3 sequence (DNA): TGTGCCAGCAGCCCTCGAGGAGCCGAGCAGTACTTC. This encodes CASSPRGAEQYF.

This clonotype has just a few counts. The rearrangement links TRBV2 to TRBJ2-2, with 8 positions matching TRBD1. CDR1 and CDR2 from the germline V gene are SNHLY and FYNNEI. The CDR3 is made up of 14 amino acids. J was trimmed by 4 bases and V by 3 bases; bases with no gene match: 1. CDR3 nucleotide sequence: TGTGCCAGCAGTGAGGACAGGGCCACCGGGGAGCTGTTTTTT. Translated: CASSEDRATGELFF.

This chain uses TRBV14 with TRBJ2-1, with TRBD2 as a possible D gene (5 bases). Between the trimmed V and J ends, which lost 3 bases and 3 bases, there was a span of 15 bases. The CDR3 is 16 amino acids. Germline V gene lookup returns CDR1 SGHDN and CDR2 FVKESK. The CDR3 reads CASSHCLDSFYNEQFF. Written as DNA, the CDR3 is TGTGCCAGCAGCCACTGCCTGGACTCGTTCTACAATGAGCAGTTCTTC.

This clonotype turned up a few times. A much larger clone sits a single nucleotide away, making a read error possible. The rearrangement joins TRBV28 to TRBJ2-7; 7 bases map to TRBD1. With V trimmed by 5 bases and J by 1 base, 5 bases remained unmatched. This CDR3 is 14 amino acids long. In germline, CDR1 is MDHEN, CDR2 SYDVKM. The CDR3 DNA reads TGTGCCAGCAGTGCCCCGGGACAGTCCTACGAGCAGTACTTC. Its protein is CASSAPGQSYEQYF.

The chain employs TRBV11-2 and TRBJ2-5; 8 nucleotides match TRBD1. Germline CDR1 is SGHAT and CDR2 is FQNNGV. The CDR3 totals 15 residues. V was pared by 5 bases and J by 5 bases, with 10 bases of the junction left unmatched. CDR3 nucleotides: TGTGCCAGCAGCGAGGACAGGGTAGGGCCGGAGACCCAGTACTTC. Translated, it gives CASSEDRVGPETQYF.

V gene TRBV4-1 combines with J gene TRBJ2-7; D remains ambiguous. From germline, CDR1 is MGHRA and CDR2 YSYEKL. V was cut by 0 bases and J by 2 bases, with 11 bases left in between. The CDR3 spans 15 residues. CDR3 sequence reads: CASSQEPGVTYEQYF. For the CDR3, the DNA is TGCGCCAGCAGCCAAGAACCAGGAGTGACCTACGAGCAGTACTTC.

The gene calls are TRBV9 and TRBJ1-3, with TRBD1 as a possible D gene (6 bases). Trimming removed 2 bases at V and 3 bases at J, with 12 bases between. Germline V gene sequence: CDR1 SGDLS, CDR2 YYNGEE. This CDR3 has 15 amino acids. CDR3 DNA sequence: TGTGCCAGCAGCGTTTCAGGGGTCGATGGAAACACCATATATTTT. Amino acid sequence: CASSVSGVDGNTIYF.

A remark on this clonotype: Possible read error: a much larger clone is one base away. J is TRBJ2-1 and V is TRBV20-1; the match to TRBD2 covers 8 bases. The DNA end is more similar to TRBJ2-7, so the J call may be wrong. Germline lookup yields CDR1 DFQATT and CDR2 SNEGSKA (reference sequence). The CDR3 runs to 14 residues. CDR3 protein: CSARAGGSYNEQYF. In nucleotides, the CDR3 is TGCAGTGCTAGGGCGGGAGGCTCCTACAATGAGCAGTACTTC.

For this clonotype: One end of the junction varies from germline; a read error may be responsible. The V and J genes are TRBV5-1 and TRBJ2-1, with unresolved D. The CDR3 is 13 amino acids. Germline V lookup: CDR1 SGHRS, CDR2 YFSETQ. The CDR3 spells CASSSSDLNVQFF. DNA of the CDR3: TGCGCCAGCAGCTCGTCGGATTTGAATGTGCAGTTCTTC.

The genes are TRBV7-3 and TRBJ2-1; D gene unclear. The V and J ends lost 1 base and 8 bases respectively, with 18 bases between them. Germline CDR1 and CDR2: SGHTA and FQGTGA. The CDR3 extends over 16 amino acids. The CDR3 sequence is CASSLRDGLGKDEQFF. The CDR3 DNA follows: TGTGCCAGCAGCTTAAGGGATGGCTTAGGCAAGGATGAGCAGTTCTTC.

In this sample, this clonotype turned up many times. The genes are TRBV30 and TRBJ2-2; D call uncertain. Germline V gene sequence: CDR1 GTSNPN, CDR2 SVGIG (reference sequence). V was clipped by 4 bases and J by 1 base, with 7 bases between them. CDR3 size: 13 residues. CDR3 sequence reads: CAWTELNTGELFF. The CDR3 nucleotides read TGTGCCTGGACCGAACTGAACACCGGGGAGCTGTTTTTT.

The chain combines TRBV20-1 with TRBJ2-1; 8 bases are a match to TRBD2. Germline V CDR1 and CDR2: DFQATT, SNEGSKA (reference sequence). After removal of 6 bases from V and 6 bases from J, the junction contained 13 bases not matched to a gene. The CDR3 is 15 amino acids. CDR3 in amino acids: CSARNRQGTSNEQFF. The CDR3 nucleotides are TGCAGTGCCAGGAACAGACAAGGGACTAGCAATGAGCAGTTCTTC.

In its sample, this clonotype is medium-sized (0.01 to 0.1%). The chain uses TRBV28 and TRBJ2-7; D gene ambiguous. Germline V CDR1 and CDR2: MDHEN, SYDVKM. This CDR3 region has 12 residues. Trimming pared 5 bases from V and 7 bases from J, leaving 12 bases between. The CDR3 spells CASSTRASEQYF. CDR3 coding DNA: TGTGCCAGCAGTACGCGAGCTTCTGAGCAGTACTTC.

This clonotype was detected a few times. This chain uses TRBV7-2 with TRBJ2-5, with 8 positions matching TRBD2. J gave up 5 bases and V 1 base, and 12 bases lay outside the gene matches. CDR1 is SGHTA, CDR2 FQGNSA, per germline. This CDR3 comprises 17 residues. The DNA for the CDR3 is TGTGCCAGCAGCTTAGTTTTTAGCGGGATCCGTATGGAGACCCAGTACTTC. Its protein is CASSLVFSGIRMETQYF.

V usage is TRBV5-6 and J usage is TRBJ1-4; D ambiguous. The V gene's germline CDR1 is SGHDT and CDR2 YYEEEE. CDR3 size: 15 residues. V dropped 2 bases and J dropped 8 bases, with 16 bases sitting between them. CDR3 amino acids: CASSLWWGKDEKLFF. CDR3 nucleotides: TGTGCCAGCAGCTTATGGTGGGGAAAGGACGAAAAACTGTTTTTT.